This entry is about one TCR beta chain. Every TCR cDNA molecule bore its own unique molecular identifier. TCRdb reprocessed the 5' RACE reads with MiXCR, giving one entry per CDR3 protein. Of about 94,000 distinct CDR3 sequences in the sample, roughly a fifth were seen once. The time point: blood at routine non-recurrence follow-up after resection. CDR1 is SNHLY, CDR2 FYNNEI, per germline. With V trimmed by 8 bases and J by 4 bases, 7 bases remained unmatched. CDR3 length equals 15 residues. This specimen comes from a study of spatial heterogeneity in lung cancer. Study overall: When follow-up PBMC samples existed, they were sequenced (at a median of about 24 months after resection). Detection of beta-chain sequences consistently exceeded that of alpha-chain sequences.

The chain employs TRBV2 and TRBJ2-5; TRBD2 aligns across 13 bases. The sequence came from a male donor with early-stage non-small cell lung cancer. The source was PBMCs, collected at follow-up. The CDR3 DNA reads as TGTGCCAGCGAAGTCGGGACTAGCGGGATAGAGACCCAGTACTTC. This sequence encodes CASEVGTSGIETQYF.